This T cell receptor (beta chain) was observed in a study of T cells expressing NK-cell markers. The CDR3 has 12 residues. Germline values: CDR1 DFQATT, CDR2 SNEGSKA (reference sequence). Study-level points and caveats: The CD3+CD56-NKG2C+ fraction of a few donors was also led by these clonotypes. About six donors carried dominant NKG2C+ clonotypes that made up about 1.0-7.0% of their CD8+ T cells.

TCRdb reprocessed the 5' RACE reads, with one entry per CDR3 protein and no DNA. This sample's table reports about 260,000 distinct CDR3 sequences. On this clonotype itself: Its specificity is unknown.

Sample: blood T cells: a sorted CD56 or NKG2C T cell subset, CD4+ or CD8+ T cells, or bulk PBMC T cells (not recorded which). The chain links TRBV20-1 to TRBJ2-7. This TCR was sampled from a man between 18 and 29 years old in good health. The CDR3 spells CSARLSSYEQYF.